The present T cell receptor beta chain was sequenced within a study of T cell responses to AZD1222 COVID-19 vaccine. Study-level findings and limits: The number of AZD1222 recipients seropositive at baseline was only five to seven. Donors in the cohort were predominantly white British and more often female, and clonal diversity was possibly underestimated. Nearly half of spike-specific TCRs reportedly target unmutated variant regions. Following two doses of AZD1222, Spike-specific TCR breadth and depth rose.

Clones were read by immunoSEQ multiplex PCR, and TCRdb kept only the in-frame ones, dropping some. The sample gives some 180,000 clones, roughly 93% of which show up once; under 1.1% is in the top ten. Regarding this clone: Its antigen is unidentified.

The sequencing used peripheral blood, collected 28 days after the second dose of the MenACWY control vaccine. This clonotype originated in an adult who received the MenACWY meningococcal vaccine as a control.

CDR3 protein: CASSWDRGNNEQFF. The CDR3 DNA is TGTGCCAGCAGCTGGGACAGGGGCAACAATGAGCAGTTCTTC. The chain recombines TRBV5-4 with TRBJ2-1; TRBD1 aligns across 10 bases. With 3 bases clipped from V and 5 bases from J, the junction kept 2 bases outside the gene matches. This CDR3 is built from 14 residues. Germline V lookup: CDR1 SGHNT, CDR2 YYREEE (reference sequence).